The TCR beta chain described here comes from a study of response to subunit inactivated influenza vaccine. The germline V gene encodes CDR1 MNHEY and CDR2 SMNVEV (reference sequence). J gave up 3 bases and V 4 bases, and 10 bases lay outside the gene matches. The CDR3 consists of 16 residues. TCRdb re-analysed the RT-PCR reads in MiXCR, keeping a single row per CDR3 protein. The sample lists more than 200,000 distinct CDR3 sequences, 12% seen once, with 7.5% to 10% in the top ten. This clonotype was seen a handful of times. This TCR came from a man aged 50 to 60 who received an inactivated influenza vaccine. Here the sequenced sample was non-naive T cells sorted from PBMCs, taken roughly 2 weeks before vaccination. The V and J genes are TRBV27 and TRBJ2-5, with 8 bases that match TRBD2. The CDR3: CASSSSSGSIKETQYF. The DNA for the CDR3 is TGTGCCAGCAGTTCTAGCAGCGGGAGTATAAAAGAGACCCAGTACTTC.